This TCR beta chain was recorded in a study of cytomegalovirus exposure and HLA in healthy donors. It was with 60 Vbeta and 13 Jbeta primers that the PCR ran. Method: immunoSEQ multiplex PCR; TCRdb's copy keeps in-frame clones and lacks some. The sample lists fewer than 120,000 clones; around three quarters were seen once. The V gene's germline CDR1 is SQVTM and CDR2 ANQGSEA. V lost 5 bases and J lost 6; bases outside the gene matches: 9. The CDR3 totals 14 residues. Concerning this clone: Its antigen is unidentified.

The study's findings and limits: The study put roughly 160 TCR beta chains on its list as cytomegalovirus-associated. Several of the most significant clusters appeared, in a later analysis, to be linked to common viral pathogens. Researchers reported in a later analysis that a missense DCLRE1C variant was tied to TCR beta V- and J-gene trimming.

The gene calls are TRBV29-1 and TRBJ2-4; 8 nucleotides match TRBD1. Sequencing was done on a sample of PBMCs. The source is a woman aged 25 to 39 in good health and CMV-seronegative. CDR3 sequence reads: CSVTPGGSGNIQYF. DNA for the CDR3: TGCAGCGTTACCCCAGGGGGCTCCGGAAACATTCAGTACTTC.